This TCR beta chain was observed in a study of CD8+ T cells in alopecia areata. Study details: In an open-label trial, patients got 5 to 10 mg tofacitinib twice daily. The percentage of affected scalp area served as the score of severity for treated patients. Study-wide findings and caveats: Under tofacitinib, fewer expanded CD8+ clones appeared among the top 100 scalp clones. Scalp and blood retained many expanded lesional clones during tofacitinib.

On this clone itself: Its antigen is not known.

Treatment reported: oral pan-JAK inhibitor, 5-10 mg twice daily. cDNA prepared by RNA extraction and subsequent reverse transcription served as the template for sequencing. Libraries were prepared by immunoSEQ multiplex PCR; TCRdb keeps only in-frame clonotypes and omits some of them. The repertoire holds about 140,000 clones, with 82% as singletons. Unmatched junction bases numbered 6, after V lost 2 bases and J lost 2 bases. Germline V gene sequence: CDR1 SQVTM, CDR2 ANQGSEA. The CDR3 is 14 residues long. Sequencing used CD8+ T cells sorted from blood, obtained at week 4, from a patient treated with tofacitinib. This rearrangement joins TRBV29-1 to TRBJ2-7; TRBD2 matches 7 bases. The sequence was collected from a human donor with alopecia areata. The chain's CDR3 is CSVEREGTTYEQYF. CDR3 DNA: TGCAGCGTTGAAAGGGAGGGAACGACCTACGAGCAGTACTTC.